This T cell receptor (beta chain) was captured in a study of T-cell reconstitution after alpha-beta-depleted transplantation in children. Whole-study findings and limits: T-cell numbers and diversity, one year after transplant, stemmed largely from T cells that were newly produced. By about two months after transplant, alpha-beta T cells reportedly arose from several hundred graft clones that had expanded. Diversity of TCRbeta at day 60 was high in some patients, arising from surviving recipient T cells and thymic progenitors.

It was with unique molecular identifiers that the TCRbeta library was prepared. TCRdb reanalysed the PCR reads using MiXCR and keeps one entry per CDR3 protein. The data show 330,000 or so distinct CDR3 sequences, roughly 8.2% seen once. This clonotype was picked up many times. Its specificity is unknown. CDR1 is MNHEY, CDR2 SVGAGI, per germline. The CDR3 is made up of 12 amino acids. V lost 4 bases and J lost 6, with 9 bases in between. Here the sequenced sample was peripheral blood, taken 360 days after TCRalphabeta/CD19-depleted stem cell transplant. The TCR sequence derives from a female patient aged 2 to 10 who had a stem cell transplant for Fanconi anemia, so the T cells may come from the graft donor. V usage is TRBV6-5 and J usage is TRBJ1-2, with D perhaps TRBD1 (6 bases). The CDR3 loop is CASSSTGNGYTF. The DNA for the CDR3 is TGTGCCAGCAGTTCCACAGGGAATGGCTACACCTTC.